The 21 T cell receptor beta chains presented below share a single source sample, sequenced in a study of PD-1 blockade in classical Hodgkin lymphoma (dated by TCRdb to about 2020). The library was produced with the immunoSEQ multiplex PCR assay. TCRdb carries this immuneACCESS record with in-frame sequences only. Its versions omit some clonotypes, under half of them owing to an unresolved V gene in the studies checked, with the rest unexplained. The sample table shows tens of thousands of clones, and under 95% are seen once. Approximately 8.1% of the sample is in the top ten clones. Interpreted using the paper, the time point label stands for: cycle 1 day 1 (C1D1), immediately before nivolumab initiation. Relapse after autologous stem cell transplantation had occurred in all trial patients, and cohorts A, B and C were distinguished by prior brentuximab vedotin exposure. The sequences come from peripheral blood mononuclear cells (PBMCs), collected at baseline. These receptors originate from a human donor with classical Hodgkin lymphoma.

This clone was picked up one time. The chain joins TRBV21-1 to TRBJ2-2. TRBV21-1 counts as a pseudogene. The CDR3 is 14 residues long. In DNA form, the CDR3 reads TGTGCCAGCAGCAAAGCACCGAACACCGGGGAGCTGTTTTTT. This gives the protein CASSKAPNTGELFF.

The chain couples TRBV28 to TRBJ2-5, with a tentative D call TRBD1 (5 bases). Per the germline V gene, CDR1 is MDHEN and CDR2 is SYDVKM. The CDR3 is made up of 15 amino acids. V shed 4 bases and J shed 0 bases, with 12 bases lying between them. CDR3 amino acids: CASSSAGHNQETQYF. Written as DNA, the CDR3 is TGTGCCAGCAGTTCAGCCGGACACAACCAAGAGACCCAGTACTTC.

The chain combines TRBV6-5 with TRBJ2-3; D tentatively fits TRBD1 or TRBD2 (6 bases each). Trimming removed 0 bases at V and 5 bases at J, with 15 bases between. CDR1 is MNHEY and CDR2 is SVGAGI in the germline V gene. This CDR3 contains 16 residues. CDR3 sequence reads: CASSYSPGGRRDTQYF. The CDR3, as DNA: TGTGCCAGCAGTTACTCCCCCGGGGGCCGAAGAGATACGCAGTATTTT.

The chain recombines TRBV19 with TRBJ1-5; no clear D gene. V lost 4 bases and J lost 5, with 12 bases in between. CDR1 and CDR2 from the germline V gene are LNHDA and SQIVND (reference sequence). The CDR3 has 14 residues. CDR3 in amino acids: CASSTNRNDQPQHF. CDR3 sequence (DNA): TGTGCCAGTAGTACCAACAGAAATGATCAGCCCCAGCATTTT.

The genes are TRBV27 and TRBJ1-1, with D unclear. Germline V lookup: CDR1 MNHEY, CDR2 SMNVEV (reference sequence). The ends were cut back, 5 bases at V and 5 bases at J, with 12 bases in the middle. The CDR3 has 13 residues. The CDR3 nucleotides are TGTGCCAGCAGTCTCCAATCGGTGACTGAAGCTTTCTTT. It translates to CASSLQSVTEAFF.

The chain has TRBV18 and TRBJ2-1; TRBD2 is a possible D gene (5 bases). In germline, CDR1 is KGHSH, CDR2 LQKENI. V was clipped by 3 bases and J by 5 bases, with 11 bases between them. The CDR3 spans 14 residues. The CDR3 here is CASSPTLLDNEQFF. DNA for the CDR3: TGTGCCAGCTCACCCACGTTACTAGACAATGAGCAGTTCTTC.

This clone appeared a single time. The J gene is TRBJ1-4, the V gene TRBV7-6; possible D gene TRBD1, 6 bases. This CDR3 spans 16 amino acids. V dropped 4 bases and J dropped 5 bases, with 17 bases sitting between them. Looked up from germline, CDR1 is SGHVS and CDR2 is FNYEAQ. DNA for the CDR3: TGTGCCAGCAGCTCAGATCCACAGGGCCTCAATGAAAAACTGTTTTTT. Translated, it gives CASSSDPQGLNEKLFF.

With regard to this clone: Other DNA sequences in the sample encode the same CDR3. The genes are TRBV18 and TRBJ2-5; D remains ambiguous. The CDR3 has 12 amino acids. V was clipped by 3 bases and J by 2 bases, with 4 bases between them. Germline-derived CDR1 and CDR2 are KGHSH and LQKENI. CDR3 DNA: TGTGCCAGCTCACCTAATCAAGAGACCCAGTACTTC. Encoded protein: CASSPNQETQYF.

The rearrangement uses TRBV4-2 and TRBJ1-2; TRBD1 is a possible D gene (5 bases). The CDR3 spans 14 residues. CDR1 and CDR2 from the germline V gene are LGHNA and YNFKEQ. Trimming pared 4 bases from V and 2 bases from J, leaving 11 bases between. CDR3 residues: CASSPTDTNYGYTF. CDR3 nucleotide sequence: TGTGCCAGCAGCCCGACAGACACGAACTATGGCTACACCTTC.

This chain joins TRBV5-1 and TRBJ1-2; 7 bases agree with TRBD1. The germline gives CDR1 SGHRS, CDR2 YFSETQ. The CDR3 runs to 14 residues. V was clipped by 3 bases and J by 0 bases; unmatched bases: 2. For the CDR3, the DNA is TGCGCCAGCAGCTCGGGACAGCCTAACTATGGCTACACCTTC. It yields the protein CASSSGQPNYGYTF.

The V and J genes are TRBV6-5 and TRBJ1-4; tentatively, D is TRBD1 (5 bases). Germline-derived CDR1 and CDR2 are MNHEY and SVGAGI. V lost 0 bases and J lost 10, with 12 bases in between. The CDR3 length is 14 residues. In nucleotides, the CDR3 is TGTGCCAGCAGTTACTCGGGACGAGAGGGAAAACTGTTTTTT. Translated: CASSYSGREGKLFF.

V and J are TRBV9 and TRBJ1-3; D is unclear. Germline-derived CDR1 and CDR2 are SGDLS and YYNGEE. V lost 3 bases and J lost 0, with 7 bases in between. This CDR3 contains 14 residues. Here the CDR3 reads CASSEPHSGNTIYF. The CDR3, as DNA: TGTGCCAGCAGCGAGCCTCACTCTGGAAACACCATATATTTT.

The chain uses TRBV19 and TRBJ2-3; TRBD1 aligns across 9 bases. The germline CDR1 and CDR2 sequences are LNHDA and SQIVND (reference sequence). The CDR3 covers 16 residues. The trim removed 4 bases at V and 6 bases at J, leaving 11 bases unmatched. CDR3 in DNA: TGTGCCAGTAGTACGAACCCGGGACAGGGATGGGATACGCAGTATTTT. It is translated as CASSTNPGQGWDTQYF.

The gene calls are TRBV29-1 and TRBJ2-7; the D gene is possibly TRBD1 (6 bases). Germline V lookup: CDR1 SQVTM, CDR2 ANQGSEA. The CDR3 is 12 amino acids. The V end was cut by 6 bases, the J end by 6 bases, with 15 bases between. The CDR3 region has the DNA TGCAGCGTAGACCAACAGGGTCCCGAGCAGTACTTC. It specifies CSVDQQGPEQYF.

The chain carries TRBV19 and TRBJ2-4, with D perhaps being TRBD1 or TRBD2 (5 bases each). Germline-derived CDR1 and CDR2 are LNHDA and SQIVND (reference sequence). With 7 bases removed from V and 4 bases from J, the gap between germline ends came to 20 bases. The CDR3 has 16 residues. The CDR3 region is CASTATVISGKNIQYF. CDR3 nucleotides: TGTGCCAGTACCGCGACAGTGATATCGGGAAAAAACATTCAGTACTTC.

This chain links TRBV9 with TRBJ2-1, with 10 nucleotides matching TRBD2. The CDR3 covers 16 residues. Germline CDR1 reads SGDLS; CDR2 reads YYNGEE. V trimming: 3 bases; J trimming: 10 bases; junction bases outside the gene matches: 13. The CDR3 sequence is CASSEQAGGPSLEQFF. CDR3 sequence (DNA): TGTGCCAGCAGCGAACAAGCGGGGGGGCCGTCCTTGGAGCAGTTCTTC.

This clone was counted a few times. V and J are TRBV28 and TRBJ2-4; 8 bases fit TRBD2. Germline CDR1 is MDHEN and CDR2 is SYDVKM. Trimming at V came to 2 bases and at J to 1 base, leaving 10 bases not matched to a gene. This CDR3 contains 18 residues. CDR3 in DNA: TGTGCCAGCAGTTTAAACGGACTAGCCCCCGCGGCCAAAAACATTCAGTACTTC. Protein: CASSLNGLAPAAKNIQYF. The whole variable domain, filled in from reference TRBV28 and TRBJ2-4, reads DVKVTQSSRYLVKRTGEKVFLECVQDMDHENMFWYRQDPGLGLRLIYFSYDVKMKEKGDIPEGYSVSREKKERFSLILESASTNQTSMYLCASSLNGLAPAAKNIQYFGAGTRLSVL.

This chain connects TRBV11-3 to TRBJ2-2; maybe TRBD1 (5 bases). The CDR3 contains 13 residues. Germline CDR1 reads SGHNT; CDR2 reads YENEEA. The germline V and J ends were trimmed by 1 base and 8 bases, with 8 bases remaining between them. CDR3 sequence (DNA): TGTGCCAGCAGCTTAGTAAACAGGGGGGAGCTGTTTTTT. It encodes CASSLVNRGELFF. The whole variable domain, remainder taken from reference TRBV11-3 and TRBJ2-2, is EAGVVQSPRYKIIEKKQPVAFWCNPISGHNTLYWYLQNLGQGPELLIRYENEEAVDDSQLPKDRFSAERLKGVDSTLKIQPAELGDSAVYLCASSLVNRGELFFGEGSRLTVL.

The V call is TRBV27, the J call TRBJ2-7, with TRBD1 identical over 9 bases. Germline V gives CDR1 MNHEY, CDR2 SMNVEV (reference sequence). CDR3 length: 13 residues. Losses at the gene ends were 7 bases for V and 6 bases for J; bases not matched to a gene: 7. This chain's CDR3 is CASIEQGASEQYF. The CDR3, as DNA: TGTGCCAGCATAGAACAGGGGGCGTCCGAGCAGTACTTC.

V gene TRBV1 combines with J gene TRBJ2-5; the DNA was not used to check the table's D call, TRBD1. TRBV1 is labeled a pseudogene. CDR3 length equals 17 residues. The chain's CDR3 is CTSSQGPRDRIQETQYF. The DNA for the CDR3 is TGCACCAGCAGCCAAGGCCCCCGTGACAGAATTCAAGAGACCCAGTACTTC.

The chain couples TRBV10-3 to TRBJ2-7; the D gene could be TRBD1 or TRBD2 (6 bases each). V lost 10 bases and J lost 2, with 18 bases in between. The length of the CDR3 is 14 residues. CDR1 ENHRY and CDR2 SYGVKD come from the germline V gene. The CDR3 loop is CASGGGFSPYEQYF. The CDR3 bases are TGTGCCAGCGGAGGGGGTTTTTCCCCCTACGAGCAGTACTTC.